This T cell receptor (beta chain) originates from a study of shared clonotypes between healthy human individuals. There are 15 residues in the CDR3. V shed 7 bases and J shed 1 base, with 14 bases lying between them. The germline CDR1 and CDR2 sequences are SGHRS and YFSETQ. This clone was recorded once. In the original processing: There were no quality scores in the junction-only immunoSEQ sequences, so filtering differed. Assay: immunoSEQ multiplex PCR; the TCRdb copy retains only in-frame clones and omits some. V, J and clone size are those of that table, while D and trimming were read from the DNA. The table records more than 900,000 clones, around 78% of them present only once.

The J gene is TRBJ1-4, the V gene TRBV5-1, with a possible D match to TRBD1 (5 bases). Sequencing was done on a sample of memory CD4+ T cells from PBMCs. Subset specified: CD45RA-negative fraction. The sequence derives from a man aged 18-30 years in good health. Some clones in this sample may be carry-over from other donors' samples. Here the CDR3 reads CASRNLRETNEKLFF. Here the CDR3 DNA reads TGCGCCAGCCGGAATCTCAGGGAAACTAATGAAAAACTGTTTTTT.